These 28 T cell receptor beta chains were all obtained from the same sample, sequenced in a study of beta chain features in type 1 diabetes. Expressed TCRB transcripts got sequenced, as all isolated RNA was reverse transcribed. The assay was immunoSEQ multiplex PCR, and TCRdb's table has in-frame clones only and misses some. The table lists roughly 450,000 clones, roughly 10% of them singletons. Sequenced material: naive CD4+ T cells from blood. The receptor set was obtained from a woman aged 18-30 years in good health.

On this clone: This specimen includes other DNA sequences encoding the same CDR3. The V gene is TRBV29-1, the J gene TRBJ2-5, with 10 bases identical to TRBD1. CDR3 length: 12 residues. From germline, CDR1 is SQVTM and CDR2 ANQGSEA. V shed 6 bases and J 5 bases; nucleotides not matched to a gene: 3. The CDR3 DNA is TGCAGCGTGGGACAGGGGAGCGAGACCCAGTACTTC. Its translation: CSVGQGSETQYF.

For the CDR3, the DNA is TGCGCCAGCAGCTTGGCGGGGACTAGCGGGGGGCCGACCGGCTCCTACAATGAGCAGTTCTTC. It encodes CASSLAGTSGGPTGSYNEQFF. The chain combines TRBV5-1 with TRBJ2-1, with TRBD2 matching over 15 bases. The germline V gene has CDR1 SGHRS and CDR2 YFSETQ. V lost 0 bases, J lost 0 bases, and 10 bases stayed unmatched. The CDR3 is 21 amino acids.

This clone was counted only a few times. The chain joins TRBV7-2 to TRBJ2-5, with D possibly matching TRBD2 (6 bases). The germline V and J ends were trimmed by 1 base and 3 bases, with 6 bases remaining between them. CDR3 size: 13 residues. CDR1 and CDR2 from the germline V gene are SGHTA and FQGNSA. In nucleotides, the CDR3 is TGTGCCAGCAGCTTAGGGACTAAAGAGACCCAGTACTTC. The encoded protein is CASSLGTKETQYF.

V and J are TRBV15 and TRBJ2-4, with TRBD1 matching 8 bases. Germline values: CDR1 LNHNV, CDR2 YYDKDF (reference sequence). Trimming at V came to 0 bases and at J to 7 bases, leaving 8 bases not matched to a gene. The CDR3 is 16 amino acids. CDR3 protein: CATSRDLLDRVNIQYF. In nucleotides, the CDR3 is TGTGCCACCAGCAGAGATCTCCTGGACAGGGTTAACATTCAGTACTTC.

This clone was counted a few times. The V gene is TRBV5-1, the J gene TRBJ2-7; TRBD2 aligns across 7 bases. The V gene's germline CDR1 is SGHRS and CDR2 YFSETQ. Losses at the gene ends were 4 bases for V and 0 bases for J; bases not matched to a gene: 10. The CDR3 sequence is 16 residues long. For the CDR3, the DNA is TGCGCCAGCAGCCTTGGCTGGGGGAGGGACTCCTACGAGCAGTACTTC. It encodes CASSLGWGRDSYEQYF.

The chain joins TRBV4-1 to TRBJ1-6, with no clear D. V was shortened by 1 base and J by 0 bases, with 7 bases between the two germline ends. Germline assignment: CDR1 MGHRA and CDR2 YSYEKL. The CDR3 length is 16 residues. For the CDR3, the DNA is TGCGCCAGCAGCCAAGTGGAGGGCTCCTATAATTCACCCCTCCACTTT. Translated, it gives CASSQVEGSYNSPLHF.

Turning to this clone: Relative to the germline gene, one junction end is altered; a read error may explain this. The rearrangement uses TRBV5-4 and TRBJ2-1; 9 bases are a match to TRBD1. CDR1 is SGHNT, CDR2 YYREEE, per germline (reference sequence). This CDR3 is 17 amino acids long. CDR3 in amino acids: CASSQEFTPGQGNEQFF. In DNA form, the CDR3 reads TGCGCCAGCAGCCAAGAGTTTACACCGGGACAGGGCAATGAGCAGTTCTTC. The full variable domain, rest sourced from reference TRBV5-4 and TRBJ2-1, is ETGVTQSPTHLIKTRGQQVTLRCSSQSGHNTVSWYQQALGQGPQFIFQYYREEENGRGNFPPRFSGLQFPNYSSELNVNALELDDSALYLCASSQEFTPGQGNEQFFGPGTRLTVL.

To note about this clone: Other nucleotide sequences from this sample produce the same CDR3. The rearrangement uses TRBV20-1 and TRBJ2-5; D gene unclear. V was shortened by 3 bases and J by 5 bases, with 7 bases between the two germline ends. The germline gives CDR1 DFQATT, CDR2 SNEGSKA (reference sequence). The CDR3 length is 11 residues. The CDR3 region is CSARTLETQYF. Written as DNA, the CDR3 is TGCAGTGCTAGGACATTGGAGACCCAGTACTTC.

This clone turned up a few times. The chain has TRBV5-4 and TRBJ2-3; either TRBD1 or TRBD2 may fit D (5 bases each). V was pared by 2 bases and J by 4 bases, with 17 bases between. The length of the CDR3 is 16 residues. Germline CDR1 reads SGHNT; CDR2 reads YYREEE (reference sequence). CDR3 nucleotides: TGTGCCAGCAGCTTAATAGCAGGGAGCGGCCCAGATACGCAGTATTTT. It yields the protein CASSLIAGSGPDTQYF.

The chain combines TRBV10-2 with TRBJ2-5; D uncertain. CDR1 is WSHSY and CDR2 is SAAADI in the germline V gene. This CDR3 comprises 13 residues. Trimming took 11 bases from V and 2 from J, leaving 15 bases between them. The CDR3: CAAAQRPQETQYF. The DNA of the CDR3 is TGCGCCGCCGCACAACGCCCACAAGAGACCCAGTACTTC.

This clone was recorded a few times. The gene calls are TRBV7-8 and TRBJ1-2, with D maybe TRBD1 (6 bases). Germline-derived CDR1 and CDR2 are SGHVS and FQNEAQ. The CDR3 is 12 amino acids. V lost 4 bases, J lost 9 bases, and 12 bases lay in between. The CDR3 DNA reads as TGTGCCAGCAGCTCCTCCAGGGGTAGCTACACCTTC. Translation: CASSSSRGSYTF.

The chain employs TRBV5-1 and TRBJ2-5; no firm D call. The CDR3 contains 14 residues. Trimming shortened V by 0 bases and J by 3 bases, and 9 bases separated the two germline ends. Germline CDR1 and CDR2: SGHRS and YFSETQ. Here the CDR3 DNA reads TGCGCCAGCAGCTTGGACTTGAATAAAGAGACCCAGTACTTC. This sequence encodes CASSLDLNKETQYF. Full variable domain (missing parts from reference TRBV5-1 and TRBJ2-5): KAGVTQTPRYLIKTRGQQVTLSCSPISGHRSVSWYQQTPGQGLQFLFEYFSETQRNKGNFPGRFSGRQFSNSRSEMNVSTLELGDSALYLCASSLDLNKETQYFGPGTRLLVL.

This clone has a handful of counts. V is TRBV29-1 and J is TRBJ1-2; D is undetermined. This CDR3 spans 17 amino acids. From germline, CDR1 is SQVTM and CDR2 ANQGSEA. V shed 0 bases and J shed 8 bases, with 25 bases lying between them. The DNA of the CDR3 is TGCAGCGTTGAAGATGACGCCAGGCGCCTTTCCGGTAAAGGCTACACCTTC. Translation gives CSVEDDARRLSGKGYTF.

The chain recombines TRBV11-1 with TRBJ2-7; maybe TRBD2 (5 bases). Germline loops: CDR1 SGHAT, CDR2 FQDESV (reference sequence). V was cut by 2 bases and J by 3 bases, with 14 bases left in between. This CDR3 region has 15 residues. DNA of the CDR3: TGTGCCAGCAGCTTAAGTGCCCCGGCGGGCTACGAGCAGTACGTC. Translation: CASSLSAPAGYEQYV.

The gene calls are TRBV4-1 and TRBJ2-2; TRBD1 agrees at 8 bases. V lost 2 bases, J lost 4 bases, and 3 bases stayed unmatched. The CDR3 is made up of 15 amino acids. From germline, CDR1 is MGHRA and CDR2 YSYEKL. CDR3 sequence reads: CASSQLGTGTGELFF. CDR3 DNA: TGCGCCAGCAGCCAACTCGGGACAGGCACCGGGGAGCTGTTTTTT.

This clone showed up just a few times. This chain uses TRBV7-2 with TRBJ2-3; D may be TRBD1 (6 bases). Germline values: CDR1 SGHTA, CDR2 FQGNSA. The CDR3 runs to 15 residues. Trimming removed 5 bases at V and 2 bases at J, with 14 bases between. CDR3 sequence reads: CASSPGERNTDTQYF. CDR3 DNA sequence: TGTGCCAGCAGCCCAGGGGAACGTAACACAGATACGCAGTATTTT.

The rearrangement uses TRBV6-5 and TRBJ2-1, with D unclear. The CDR3 covers 15 residues. The V and J ends lost 2 bases and 0 bases respectively, with 8 bases between them. CDR1 MNHEY and CDR2 SVGAGI come from the germline V gene. This chain's CDR3 is CASSYAPSSYNEQFF. For the CDR3, the DNA is TGTGCCAGCAGTTACGCCCCGAGCTCCTACAATGAGCAGTTCTTC.

This clone was seen more than once but under ten times. The chain joins TRBV9 to TRBJ2-3; 8 bases match TRBD1. In germline, CDR1 is SGDLS, CDR2 YYNGEE. V shed 4 bases and J 2 bases; nucleotides not matched to a gene: 9. This CDR3 is built from 16 residues. The CDR3 protein is CASSPTGGGFTDTQYF. The CDR3 region has the DNA TGTGCCAGCAGCCCTACAGGGGGAGGATTCACAGATACGCAGTATTTT.

V is TRBV7-9 and J is TRBJ2-1; 8 bases map to TRBD2. The V gene's germline CDR1 is SEHNR and CDR2 FQNEAQ (reference sequence). V dropped 3 bases and J dropped 7; count of bases not matched to a gene: 11. CDR3 length: 16 amino acids. Here the CDR3 reads CASSFPPNGGENEQFF. The CDR3, as DNA: TGTGCCAGCAGCTTTCCCCCAAACGGGGGGGAGAATGAGCAGTTCTTC.

The chain carries TRBV5-1 and TRBJ1-1; D is possibly TRBD1 (5 bases). The CDR3 sequence is 16 residues long. CDR1 is SGHRS, CDR2 YFSETQ, per germline. Trimming pared 1 base from V and 1 base from J, leaving 14 bases between. This CDR3 reads CASSLTTGTANTEAFF. CDR3 sequence (DNA): TGCGCCAGCAGCTTGACTACTGGGACGGCGAACACTGAAGCTTTCTTT.

This clone was detected only a few times. The V gene is TRBV14, the J gene TRBJ1-2; 8 nucleotides match TRBD1. CDR1 and CDR2 from the germline V gene are SGHDN and FVKESK. The CDR3 loop spans 16 amino acids. J gave up 4 bases and V 1 base, and 8 bases lay outside the gene matches. The CDR3 DNA follows: TGTGCCAGCAGCCAAGGAGGTCTCAGGGGGCCCTATGGCTACACCTTC. Translation gives CASSQGGLRGPYGYTF. The variable domain in full, completed from reference TRBV14 and TRBJ1-2, reads EAGVTQFPSHSVIEKGQTVTLRCDPISGHDNLYWYRRVMGKEIKFLLHFVKESKQDESGMPNNRFLAERTGGTYSTLKVQPAELEDSGVYFCASSQGGLRGPYGYTFGSGTRLTVV.

The rearrangement joins TRBV9 to TRBJ2-2, with 7 bases fitting TRBD1. The CDR3 spans 16 residues. J gave up 0 bases and V 3 bases, and 5 bases lay outside the gene matches. Germline V gene data show CDR1 as SGDLS and CDR2 as YYNGEE. CDR3 sequence (DNA): TGTGCCAGCAGCGAACGGGGACAGTCGAACACCGGGGAGCTGTTTTTT. Encoded protein: CASSERGQSNTGELFF.

This clone was counted only a few times. The rearrangement joins TRBV5-1 to TRBJ1-2; D gene uncertain. V was trimmed by 0 bases and J by 3 bases, leaving 9 bases between them. CDR1 and CDR2 (germline): SGHRS, YFSETQ. The CDR3 has 14 residues. CDR3 sequence: CASSLEVGDYGYTF. Here the CDR3 DNA reads TGCGCCAGCAGCTTGGAGGTTGGGGACTATGGCTACACCTTC.

The gene calls are TRBV7-9 and TRBJ2-5; tentatively, D is TRBD1 (5 bases). The germline V gene has CDR1 SEHNR and CDR2 FQNEAQ (reference sequence). CDR3 length equals 15 residues. V dropped 2 bases and J dropped 1 base, with 11 bases sitting between them. In nucleotides, the CDR3 is TGTGCCAGCAGCTTATCGCAGGGCCCCCAAGAGACCCAGTACTTC. It is translated as CASSLSQGPQETQYF.

This chain uses TRBV5-1 with TRBJ2-3; D call uncertain. Trimming removed 4 bases at V and 2 bases at J, with 11 bases between. The CDR3 runs to 14 residues. In germline, CDR1 is SGHRS, CDR2 YFSETQ. CDR3 coding DNA: TGCGCCAGCAGCCTTACAGATCCCACAGATACGCAGTATTTT. This codes for CASSLTDPTDTQYF.

The CDR3 spells CASGRGVQETQYF. The CDR3 nucleotides are TGTGCCAGCGGCAGGGGAGTACAAGAGACCCAGTACTTC. This chain uses TRBV7-2 with TRBJ2-5; a weak D match, TRBD1 (6 bases). In germline, CDR1 is SGHTA, CDR2 FQGNSA. This CDR3 spans 13 amino acids. V was pared by 8 bases and J by 2 bases, with 12 bases between.

Concerning this clone itself: Other DNA sequences within the sample encode an identical CDR3. The J gene is TRBJ1-2, the V gene TRBV29-1; TRBD1 aligns across 7 bases. CDR1 and CDR2 (germline): SQVTM, ANQGSEA. The CDR3 contains 12 residues. J was trimmed by 2 bases and V by 4 bases; bases with no gene match: 1. The CDR3 is CSVGGQNYGYTF. As DNA, the CDR3 is TGCAGCGTTGGGGGACAGAACTATGGCTACACCTTC.

The chain combines TRBV7-3 with TRBJ2-1, with 10 nucleotides matching TRBD1. The junction had 5 bases not matched to a gene; V was cut back by 6 bases and J by 9 bases. Germline-derived CDR1 and CDR2 are SGHTA and FQGTGA. The CDR3 has 13 amino acids. CDR3 in amino acids: CASRRQGAREQFF. The CDR3 DNA reads TGTGCCAGCAGGAGACAGGGGGCTCGTGAGCAGTTCTTC.